This T cell receptor (beta chain) originates from a study of response to subunit inactivated influenza vaccine. Study observations and caveats: Every seasonal influenza vaccination brings in few new T cells, the authors suggested.

This clonotype was seen repeatedly, ten times or more. Its antigen is undetermined. MiXCR, run by TCRdb on the RT-PCR reads, gives a single entry per CDR3 protein. The sample includes approximately 500,000 distinct CDR3 sequences, 13% of them seen just once. Per germline, CDR1 MNHNS and CDR2 SASEGT. Trimming left V 10 bases short and J 5 bases short, with 17 bases between. The CDR3 totals 13 residues. This clonotype originated in a man in his fifties who received an inactivated influenza vaccine. This chain links TRBV6-1 with TRBJ1-1, with no clear D. The specimen comprised PBMCs from blood, sampled roughly 6 weeks after vaccination. The CDR3 DNA follows: TGTGCCACGGCGGCGTTACGGAAGACTGAAGCTTTCTTT. The encoded protein is CATAALRKTEAFF.